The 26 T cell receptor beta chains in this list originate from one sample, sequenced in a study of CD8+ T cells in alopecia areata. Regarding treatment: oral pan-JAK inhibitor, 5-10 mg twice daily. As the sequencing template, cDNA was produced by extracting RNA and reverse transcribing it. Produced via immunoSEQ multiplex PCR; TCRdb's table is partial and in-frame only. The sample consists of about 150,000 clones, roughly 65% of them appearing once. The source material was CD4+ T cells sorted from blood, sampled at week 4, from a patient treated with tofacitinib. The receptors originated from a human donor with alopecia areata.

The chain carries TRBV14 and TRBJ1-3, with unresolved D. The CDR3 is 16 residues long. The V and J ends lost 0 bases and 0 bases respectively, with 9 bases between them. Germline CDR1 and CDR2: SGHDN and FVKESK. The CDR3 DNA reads TGTGCCAGCAGCCAAGAGCAGCCGAGCTCTGGAAACACCATATATTTT. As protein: CASSQEQPSSGNTIYF.

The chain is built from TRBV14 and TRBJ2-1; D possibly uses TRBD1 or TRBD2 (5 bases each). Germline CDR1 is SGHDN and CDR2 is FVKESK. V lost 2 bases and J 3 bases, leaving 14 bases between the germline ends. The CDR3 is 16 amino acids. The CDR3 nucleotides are TGTGCCAGCAGCCAACAAAGTGGGGGTCTCTACAATGAGCAGTTCTTC. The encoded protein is CASSQQSGGLYNEQFF.

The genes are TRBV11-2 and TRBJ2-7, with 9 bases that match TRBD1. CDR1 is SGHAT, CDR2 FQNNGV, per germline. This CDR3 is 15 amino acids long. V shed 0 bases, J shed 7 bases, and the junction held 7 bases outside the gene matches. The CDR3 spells CASSLETGGFGEQYF. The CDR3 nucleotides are TGTGCCAGCAGCTTAGAGACAGGGGGTTTTGGGGAGCAGTACTTC. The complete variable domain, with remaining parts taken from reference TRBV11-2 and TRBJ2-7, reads EAGVAQSPRYKIIEKRQSVAFWCNPISGHATLYWYQQILGQGPKLLIQFQNNGVVDDSQLPKDRFSAERLKGVDSTLKIQPAKLEDSAVYLCASSLETGGFGEQYFGPGTRLTVT.

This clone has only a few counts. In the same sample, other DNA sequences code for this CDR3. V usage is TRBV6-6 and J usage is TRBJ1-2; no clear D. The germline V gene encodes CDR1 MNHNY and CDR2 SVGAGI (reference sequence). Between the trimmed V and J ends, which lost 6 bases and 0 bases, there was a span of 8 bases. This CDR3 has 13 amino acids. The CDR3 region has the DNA TGTGCCAGCAGCGTGGACCCTAACTATGGCTACACCTTC. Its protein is CASSVDPNYGYTF.

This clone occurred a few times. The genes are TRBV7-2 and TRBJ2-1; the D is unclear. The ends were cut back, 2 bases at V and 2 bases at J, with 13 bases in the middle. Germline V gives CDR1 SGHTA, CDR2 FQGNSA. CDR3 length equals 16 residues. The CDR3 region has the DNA TGTGCCAGCAGCTTAAACCCGGGTGGGGCCTACAATGAGCAGTTCTTC. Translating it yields CASSLNPGGAYNEQFF.

In DNA form, the CDR3 reads TGCAGCGTTGTCTTCACCCTTCTTGGGAGGTACACCTTC. It translates to CSVVFTLLGRYTF. V usage is TRBV29-1 and J usage is TRBJ1-2; no clear D gene. The CDR3 spans 13 residues. Trimming took 4 bases from V and 11 from J, leaving 20 bases between them. CDR1 and CDR2 from the germline V gene are SQVTM and ANQGSEA. Variable domain in full (rest from reference TRBV29-1 and TRBJ1-2): SAVISQKPSRDICQRGTSLTIQCQVDSQVTMMFWYRQQPGQSLTLIATANQGSEATYESGFVIDKFPISRPNLTFSTLTVSNMSPEDSSIYLCSVVFTLLGRYTFGSGTRLTVV.

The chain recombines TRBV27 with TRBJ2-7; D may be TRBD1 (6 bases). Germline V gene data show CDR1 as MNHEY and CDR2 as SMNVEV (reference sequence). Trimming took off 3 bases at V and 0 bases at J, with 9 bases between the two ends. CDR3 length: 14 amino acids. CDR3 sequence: CASSLVTGSYEQYF. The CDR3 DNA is TGTGCCAGCAGTTTGGTGACAGGCTCCTACGAGCAGTACTTC.

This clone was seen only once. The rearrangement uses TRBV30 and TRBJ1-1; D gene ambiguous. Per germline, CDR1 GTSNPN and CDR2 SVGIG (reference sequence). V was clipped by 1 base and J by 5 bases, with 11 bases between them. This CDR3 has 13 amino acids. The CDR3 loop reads CAWSESDLTEAFF. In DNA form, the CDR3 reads TGTGCCTGGAGTGAATCAGACTTAACTGAAGCTTTCTTT.

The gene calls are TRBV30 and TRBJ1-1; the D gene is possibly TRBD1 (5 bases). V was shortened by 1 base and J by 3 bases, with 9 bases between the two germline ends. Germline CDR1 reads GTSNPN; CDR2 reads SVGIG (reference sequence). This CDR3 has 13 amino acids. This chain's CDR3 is CAWSDRRDTEAFF. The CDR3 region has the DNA TGTGCCTGGAGTGACAGGAGGGACACTGAAGCTTTCTTT.

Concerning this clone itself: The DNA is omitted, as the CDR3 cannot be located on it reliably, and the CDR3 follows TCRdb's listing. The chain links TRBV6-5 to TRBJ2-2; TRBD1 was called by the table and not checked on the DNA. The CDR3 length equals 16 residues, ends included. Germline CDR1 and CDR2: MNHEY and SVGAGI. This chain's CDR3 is CASSLGTGHGIGELFF.

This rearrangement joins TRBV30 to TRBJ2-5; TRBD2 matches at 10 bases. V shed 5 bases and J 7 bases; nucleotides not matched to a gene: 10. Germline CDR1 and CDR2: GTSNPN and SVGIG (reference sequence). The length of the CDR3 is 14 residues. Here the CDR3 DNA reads TGTGCCTGGGGCCTAGCGGGGGCCCCCGTGACCCAGTACTTC. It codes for CAWGLAGAPVTQYF.

The CDR3 protein is CASSSGSGELFF. The CDR3 coding sequence is TGTGCCAGCAGCTCCGGATCCGGGGAGCTGTTTTTT. The V and J genes are TRBV7-6 and TRBJ2-2; D is unresolved. CDR1 SGHVS and CDR2 FNYEAQ come from the germline V gene. Trimming took off 4 bases at V and 6 bases at J, with 6 bases between the two ends. This CDR3 has 12 amino acids.

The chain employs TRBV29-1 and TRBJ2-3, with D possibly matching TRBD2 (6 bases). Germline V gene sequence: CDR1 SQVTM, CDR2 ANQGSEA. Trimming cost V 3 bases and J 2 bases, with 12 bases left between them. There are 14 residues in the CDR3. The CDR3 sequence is CSVELAGTTDTQYF. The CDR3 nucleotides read TGCAGCGTTGAGCTCGCGGGGACCACAGATACGCAGTATTTT.

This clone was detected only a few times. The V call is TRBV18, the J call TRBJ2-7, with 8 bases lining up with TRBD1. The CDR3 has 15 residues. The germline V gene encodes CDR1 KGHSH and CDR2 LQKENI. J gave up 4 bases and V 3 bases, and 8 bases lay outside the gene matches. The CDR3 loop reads CASSPKTGVEYEQYF. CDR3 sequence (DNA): TGTGCCAGCTCACCGAAGACAGGGGTGGAGTACGAGCAGTACTTC. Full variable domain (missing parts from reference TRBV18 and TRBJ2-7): NAGVMQNPRHLVRRRGQEARLRCSPMKGHSHVYWYRQLPEEGLKFMVYLQKENIIDESGMPKERFSAEFPKEGPSILRIQQVVRGDSAAYFCASSPKTGVEYEQYFGPGTRLTVT.

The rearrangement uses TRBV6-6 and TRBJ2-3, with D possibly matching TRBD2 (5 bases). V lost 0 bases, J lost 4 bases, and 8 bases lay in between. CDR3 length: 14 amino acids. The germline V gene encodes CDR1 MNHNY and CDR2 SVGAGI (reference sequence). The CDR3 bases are TGTGCCAGCAGTTACTCCGGGATAGCAGATACGCAGTATTTT. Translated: CASSYSGIADTQYF.

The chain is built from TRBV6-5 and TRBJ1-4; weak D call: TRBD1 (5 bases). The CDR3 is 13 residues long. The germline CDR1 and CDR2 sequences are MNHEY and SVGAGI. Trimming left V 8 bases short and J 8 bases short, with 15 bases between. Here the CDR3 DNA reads TGTGCCAGCTCACGGGGGTTGAGGGAAAAACTGTTTTTT. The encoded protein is CASSRGLREKLFF.

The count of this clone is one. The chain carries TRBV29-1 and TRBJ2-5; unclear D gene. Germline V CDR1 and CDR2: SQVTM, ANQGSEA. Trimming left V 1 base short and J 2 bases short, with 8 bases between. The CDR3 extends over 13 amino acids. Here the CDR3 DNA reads TGCAGCGTTGAAGGGTCAGGACAAGAGACCCAGTACTTC. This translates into CSVEGSGQETQYF.

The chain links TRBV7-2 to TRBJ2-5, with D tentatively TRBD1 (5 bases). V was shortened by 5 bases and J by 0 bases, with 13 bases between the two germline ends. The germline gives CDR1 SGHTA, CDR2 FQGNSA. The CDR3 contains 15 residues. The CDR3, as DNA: TGTGCCAGCAGCATGAACAGGATATACCAAGAGACCCAGTACTTC. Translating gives CASSMNRIYQETQYF.

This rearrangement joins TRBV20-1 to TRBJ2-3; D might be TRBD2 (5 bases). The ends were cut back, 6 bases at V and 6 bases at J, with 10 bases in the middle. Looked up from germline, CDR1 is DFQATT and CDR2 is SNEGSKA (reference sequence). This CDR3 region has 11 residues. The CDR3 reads CSAGSGDTQYF. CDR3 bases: TGCAGTGCGGGGAGTGGGGATACGCAGTATTTT.

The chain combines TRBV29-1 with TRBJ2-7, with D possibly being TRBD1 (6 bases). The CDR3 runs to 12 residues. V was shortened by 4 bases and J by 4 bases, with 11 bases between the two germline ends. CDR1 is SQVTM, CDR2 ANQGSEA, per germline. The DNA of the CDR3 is TGCAGCGTTGCTGGGGGCAGGTACGAGCAGTACTTC. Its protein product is CSVAGGRYEQYF.

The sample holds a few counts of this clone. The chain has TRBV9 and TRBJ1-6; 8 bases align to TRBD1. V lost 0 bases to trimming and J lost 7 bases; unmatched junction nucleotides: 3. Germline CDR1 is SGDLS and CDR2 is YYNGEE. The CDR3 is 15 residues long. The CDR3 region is CASSVVTGGNSPLHF. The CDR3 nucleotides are TGTGCCAGCAGCGTAGTAACAGGGGGAAATTCACCCCTCCACTTT. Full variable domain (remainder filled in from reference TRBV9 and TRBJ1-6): DSGVTQTPKHLITATGQRVTLRCSPRSGDLSVYWYQQSLDQGLQFLIQYYNGEERAKGNILERFSAQQFPDLHSELNLSSLELGDSALYFCASSVVTGGNSPLHFGNGTRLTVT.

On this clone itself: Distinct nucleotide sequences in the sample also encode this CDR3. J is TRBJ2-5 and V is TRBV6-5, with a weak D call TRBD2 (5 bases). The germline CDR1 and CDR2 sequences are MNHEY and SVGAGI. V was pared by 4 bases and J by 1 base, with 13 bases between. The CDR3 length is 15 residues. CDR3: CASSSPDYLQETQYF. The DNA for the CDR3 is TGTGCCAGCAGTTCTCCTGACTACCTCCAAGAGACCCAGTACTTC.

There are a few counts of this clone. The CDR3 nucleotides read TGTGCCTGGAGTGGAGGGACAGACGAGCAGTACTTC. This sequence encodes CAWSGGTDEQYF. The V and J genes are TRBV30 and TRBJ2-7; the match to TRBD1 covers 7 bases. This CDR3 comprises 12 residues. The germline gives CDR1 GTSNPN, CDR2 SVGIG (reference sequence). V was clipped by 1 base and J by 5 bases; unmatched bases: 2.

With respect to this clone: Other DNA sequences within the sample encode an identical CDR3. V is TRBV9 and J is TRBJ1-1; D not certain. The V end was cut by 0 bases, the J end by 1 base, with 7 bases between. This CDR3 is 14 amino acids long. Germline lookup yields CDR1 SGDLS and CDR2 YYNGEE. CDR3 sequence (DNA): TGTGCCAGCAGCGTAGACACCACGAACACTGAAGCTTTCTTT. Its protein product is CASSVDTTNTEAFF.

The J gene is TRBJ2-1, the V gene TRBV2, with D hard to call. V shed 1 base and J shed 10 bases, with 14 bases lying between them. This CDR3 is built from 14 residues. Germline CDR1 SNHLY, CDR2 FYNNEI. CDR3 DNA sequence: TGTGCCAGCAGTGAAGGTAGGCGCCTAGAGGAGCAGTTCTTC. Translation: CASSEGRRLEEQFF.

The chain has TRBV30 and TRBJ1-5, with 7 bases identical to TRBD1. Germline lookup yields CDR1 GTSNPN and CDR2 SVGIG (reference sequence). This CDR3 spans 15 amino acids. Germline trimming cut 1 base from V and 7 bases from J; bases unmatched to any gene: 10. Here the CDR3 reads CAWSAIQGTRQPQHF. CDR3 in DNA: TGTGCCTGGAGTGCAATACAGGGGACCAGGCAGCCCCAGCATTTT.